The entry below describes one T cell receptor (beta chain). Antigen: not known. A TCRbeta library incorporating unique molecular identifiers was prepared. MiXCR was run by TCRdb on the PCR reads, yielding one entry per CDR3 protein. The sample contains fewer than 400,000 distinct CDR3 sequences, roughly 25% of which appear only once. The sample is drawn from a study of T-cell reconstitution after alpha-beta-depleted transplantation in children. General observations from the study: Elevated TCRbeta diversity at day 60 was traced, in some patients, to surviving recipient T cells and thymic progenitors. Expanded graft clones numbering several hundred reportedly gave rise to alpha-beta T cells about two months after transplant.

This clonotype was sampled from a male patient younger than 18 who had a stem cell transplant for acute lymphoblastic leukemia, so the T cells may come from the graft donor. Sequenced here: PBMCs, mostly from graft donor cells, sampled 180 days after TCRalphabeta/CD19-depleted stem cell transplant.

The CDR3 spells CSALQSDSGRDYEQYF. The CDR3, as DNA: TGCAGTGCTCTCCAATCTGATAGCGGGAGGGACTACGAGCAGTACTTC. The chain carries TRBV20-1 and TRBJ2-7; 11 positions match TRBD2. Germline CDR1 is DFQATT and CDR2 is SNEGSKA (reference sequence). CDR3 length equals 16 residues. With V trimmed by 5 bases and J by 3 bases, 12 bases remained unmatched.